Sequencing of this T cell receptor beta chain was carried out in a study of T cells in Graves' hyperthyroidism and ophthalmopathy. Overall study findings and caveats: Median prediction lead before ophthalmopathy onset was around 6.9 months with the model.

In its sample, this clonotype was seen a few times. The antigen is undetermined. The germline CDR1 and CDR2 sequences are LNHDA and SQIVND (reference sequence). The CDR3 has 16 amino acids. Trimming took 2 bases from V and 5 from J, leaving 15 bases between them. The TCR beta CDR3 regions underwent amplification using RNA transcripts as the source. A first-round RT-PCR of the TCR CDR3 used the HTBI primer set. TCRdb re-called the multiplex PCR reads with MiXCR, one entry per CDR3 protein. The sample holds 550,000 to 800,000 distinct CDR3 sequences, 16% seen once. The chain carries TRBV19 and TRBJ2-2, with D tentatively TRBD1 (5 bases). The material sequenced was blood. The clonotype originates from a man aged 18 to 29 with Graves' hyperthyroidism. CDR3 in amino acids: CASSIRPHRITGELFF. Written as DNA, the CDR3 is TGTGCCAGTAGTATAAGGCCCCACAGGATTACCGGGGAGCTGTTTTTT.